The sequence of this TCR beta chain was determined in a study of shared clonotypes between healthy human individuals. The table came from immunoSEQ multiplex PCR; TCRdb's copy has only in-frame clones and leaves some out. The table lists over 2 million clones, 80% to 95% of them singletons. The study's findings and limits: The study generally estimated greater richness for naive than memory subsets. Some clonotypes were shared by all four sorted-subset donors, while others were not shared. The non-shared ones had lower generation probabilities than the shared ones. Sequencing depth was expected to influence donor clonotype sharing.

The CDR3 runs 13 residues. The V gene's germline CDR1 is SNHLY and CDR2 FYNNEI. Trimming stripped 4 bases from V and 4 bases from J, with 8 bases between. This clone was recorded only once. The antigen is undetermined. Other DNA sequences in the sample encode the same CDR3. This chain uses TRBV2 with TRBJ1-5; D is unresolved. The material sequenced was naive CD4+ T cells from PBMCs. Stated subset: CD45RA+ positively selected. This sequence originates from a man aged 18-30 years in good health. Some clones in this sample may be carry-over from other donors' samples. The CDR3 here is CASSGGLNQPQHF. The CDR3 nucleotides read TGTGCCAGCAGTGGTGGGCTGAATCAGCCCCAGCATTTT. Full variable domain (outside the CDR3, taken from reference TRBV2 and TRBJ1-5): EPEVTQTPSHQVTQMGQEVILRCVPISNHLYFYWYRQILGQKVEFLVSFYNNEISEKSEIFDDQFSVERPDGSNFTLKIRSTKLEDSAMYFCASSGGLNQPQHFGDGTRLSIL.